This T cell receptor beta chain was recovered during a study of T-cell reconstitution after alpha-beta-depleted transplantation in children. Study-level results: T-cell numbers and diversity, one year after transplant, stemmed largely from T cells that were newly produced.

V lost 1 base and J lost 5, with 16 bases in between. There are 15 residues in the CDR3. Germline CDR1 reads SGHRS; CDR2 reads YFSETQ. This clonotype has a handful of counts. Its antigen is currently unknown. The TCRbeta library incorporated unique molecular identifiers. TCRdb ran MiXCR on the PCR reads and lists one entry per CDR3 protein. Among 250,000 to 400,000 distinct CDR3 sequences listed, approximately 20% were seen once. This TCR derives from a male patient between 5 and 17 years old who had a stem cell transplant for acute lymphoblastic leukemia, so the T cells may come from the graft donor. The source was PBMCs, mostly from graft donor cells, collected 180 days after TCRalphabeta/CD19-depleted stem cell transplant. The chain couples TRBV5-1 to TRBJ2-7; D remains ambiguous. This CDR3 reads CASSLRGSHWDEQYF. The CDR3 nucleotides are TGCGCCAGCAGCTTGCGAGGCAGCCACTGGGACGAGCAGTACTTC.